This is a list of T cell receptor beta chains from one sample in a study of Ad26.COV2.S vaccination and SARS-CoV-2 variants. Clones were read by immunoSEQ multiplex PCR, and TCRdb kept only the in-frame ones, dropping some. The sample lists roughly 140,000 clones, roughly 90% occurring once. Here the sequenced sample was peripheral blood, taken after recovery from COVID-19. The receptor set was obtained from a human donor who had recovered from COVID-19. Both conserved end residues are part of each CDR3. The D gene is left open where the match is weak. Not every row has a clone size; where given, it reads once, few, many or a size class.

J: TRBJ1-1; V: TRBV4-1; size: .; length: 13; D: .; CDR3: CASSQGRDTEAFF; DNA: TGCGCCAGCAGCCAAGGCAGGGACACTGAAGCTTTCTTT
J: TRBJ1-4; V: TRBV5-4; size: .; length: 15; D: TRBD1; CDR3: CASSQGGDLSEKLFF; DNA: TGTGCCAGCAGCCAGGGGGGGGACCTTAGTGAAAAACTGTTTTTT
J: TRBJ1-5; V: TRBV19; size: .; length: 15; D: .; CDR3: CASSSRGSVGQPQHF; DNA: TGTGCCAGTAGTAGCAGGGGATCGGTCGGTCAGCCCCAGCATTTT
J: TRBJ1-5; V: TRBV28; size: .; length: 15; D: TRBD1; CDR3: CASSPPGQVHQPQHF; DNA: TGTGCCAGCAGTCCACCGGGACAGGTACATCAGCCCCAGCATTTT
J: TRBJ2-3; V: TRBV5-4; size: .; length: 14; D: .; CDR3: CASSGIGGDDTQYF; DNA: TGTGCCAGCAGCGGGATAGGGGGGGACGATACGCAGTATTTT
J: TRBJ1-1; V: TRBV30; size: .; length: 13; D: .; CDR3: CAWRGQSNTEAFF; DNA: TGTGCCTGGAGGGGACAATCAAACACTGAAGCTTTCTTT
J: TRBJ1-1; V: TRBV20-1; size: .; length: 14; D: TRBD1; CDR3: CSASAGTARREAFF; DNA: TGCAGTGCTAGTGCCGGGACAGCTAGGAGAGAAGCTTTCTTT
J: TRBJ2-2; V: TRBV21-1; size: .; length: 15; D: .; CDR3: CASSKVAGNTGELFF; DNA: TGTGCCAGCAGCAAAGTGGCAGGGAACACCGGGGAGCTGTTTTTT
J: TRBJ2-1; V: TRBV11-2; size: .; length: 13; D: .; CDR3: CASSLVARDEQFF; DNA: TGTGCCAGCAGCTTAGTAGCGCGGGATGAGCAGTTCTTC
J: TRBJ2-1; V: TRBV11-2; size: .; length: 15; D: TRBD2; CDR3: CASSNRLAGINEQFF; DNA: TGTGCCAGCAGCAATAGACTAGCGGGGATCAATGAGCAGTTCTTC
J: TRBJ2-7; V: TRBV29-1; size: once; length: 16; D: .; CDR3: CSVQPGGLLSSYEQYF; DNA: TGCAGCGTGCAGCCTGGGGGACTCCTGAGCTCCTACGAGCAGTACTTC
J: TRBJ1-2; V: TRBV14; size: once; length: 15; D: TRBD1; CDR3: CASSQGQGVRHGYTF; DNA: TGTGCCAGCAGCCAGGGACAGGGGGTTCGGCATGGCTACACCTTC